Detailed here is one TCR beta chain. Original handling: Counts of nucleated cells, estimated from reference gene primer amplification, were obtained. Sequencing used immunoSEQ multiplex PCR; TCRdb keeps in-frame clones, though not all of them. The V and J calls and clone size are taken from that table; D and trimming were inferred from the DNA. The sample gives some 50,000 clones, about 88% of which show up once; roughly 8.3% is in the top ten. The data stem from a study of blood T cell repertoires in COVID-19. Study details: Researchers got acute and convalescent COVID-19 samples from the United States, Italy and Spain. Nucleic acid was either cDNA or gDNA, and it came from T cells, B-cell-depleted T cells, or PBMCs.

V was pared by 5 bases and J by 0 bases, with 9 bases of the junction left unmatched. This CDR3 has 17 amino acids. In germline, CDR1 is SEHNR, CDR2 FQNEAQ (reference sequence). The material sequenced was peripheral blood. This TCR was recovered from a woman in her seventies with active COVID-19. This rearrangement joins TRBV7-9 to TRBJ2-7; 11 positions agree with TRBD1. CDR3 sequence (DNA): TGTGCCAGCAGCCAGACGACCGGGACAGGGGGCTCCTACGAGCAGTACTTC. Amino acid sequence: CASSQTTGTGGSYEQYF.